A selection of T cell receptor beta chains follows, all from one sample in a study of human T cells and chemical hapten exposure. One entry per CDR3 protein, called by TCRdb with MiXCR from the RACE reads. The sample has roughly 360,000 distinct CDR3 sequences; about 4.8% are singletons. Sequenced here: whole blood, sampled in connection with sensitization to the hapten diphenylcyclopropenone (DPC). The receptor source for this set is a woman between 45 and 65 years old with alopecia areata. Some clones in this sample may be carry-over from other donors' samples. CDR3s include the opening cysteine and the closing phenylalanine or tryptophan. A D gene is named only where the DNA matches it firmly. Some rows mark clone size as missing; the rest say once, few, many or name a class of expanded clone.

V gene: TRBV5-1; J gene: TRBJ2-3; clone size: many; D gene: TRBD2; CDR3 protein: CASSSLPGTSSDTQYF; CDR3 DNA: TGCGCCAGCAGCTCTCTTCCCGGGACTAGCTCAGATACGCAGTATTTT
V gene: TRBV6-1; J gene: TRBJ1-1; clone size: few; D gene: .; CDR3 protein: CASNEQGPSGDTEAFF; CDR3 DNA: TGTGCCAGCAACGAGCAGGGGCCCTCCGGGGACACTGAAGCTTTCTTT
V gene: TRBV6-5; J gene: TRBJ1-1; clone size: .; D gene: .; CDR3 protein: CASSYRWDYTEAFF; CDR3 DNA: TGTGCCAGCAGTTACCGGTGGGATTATACTGAAGCTTTCTTT
V gene: TRBV6-1; J gene: TRBJ2-1; clone size: many; D gene: TRBD1; CDR3 protein: CASSGTGGFLRGNEQFF; CDR3 DNA: TGTGCCAGCAGTGGGACAGGGGGTTTCTTAAGGGGTAATGAGCAGTTCTTC
V gene: TRBV7-9; J gene: TRBJ2-1; clone size: many; D gene: .; CDR3 protein: CASSLHHNEQFF; CDR3 DNA: TGTGCCAGCAGCCTCCACCACAATGAGCAGTTCTTC
V gene: TRBV7-9; J gene: TRBJ2-4; clone size: many; D gene: .; CDR3 protein: CASDSPKNIQYF; CDR3 DNA: TGTGCCAGCGACAGCCCCAAAAACATTCAGTACTTC
V gene: TRBV29-1; J gene: TRBJ1-2; clone size: .; D gene: .; CDR3 protein: CSVRGQRYGYTF; CDR3 DNA: TGCAGCGTTCGCGGACAGCGGTATGGCTACACCTTC
V gene: TRBV5-1; J gene: TRBJ2-7; clone size: .; D gene: .; CDR3 protein: CASRGGHYEQYF; CDR3 DNA: TGCGCCAGCAGGGGGGGCCACTACGAGCAGTACTTC
V gene: TRBV7-8; J gene: TRBJ2-7; clone size: many; D gene: TRBD2; CDR3 protein: CASSLTSGGRDYEQYF; CDR3 DNA: TGTGCCAGCAGCCTTACTAGCGGGGGGCGAGATTACGAGCAGTACTTC
V gene: TRBV20-1; J gene: TRBJ2-3; clone size: few; D gene: TRBD2; CDR3 protein: CSAIRTSGGASDTQYF; CDR3 DNA: TGCAGTGCTATTAGGACTAGCGGGGGGGCCTCAGATACGCAGTATTTT
V gene: TRBV24-1; J gene: TRBJ1-1; clone size: many; D gene: .; CDR3 protein: CATPSPGANTEAFF; CDR3 DNA: TGTGCCACCCCGTCTCCAGGGGCGAACACTGAAGCTTTCTTT
V gene: TRBV7-2; J gene: TRBJ1-2; clone size: .; D gene: .; CDR3 protein: CASSFHRMDYGYTF; CDR3 DNA: TGTGCCAGCAGCTTTCACAGGATGGACTATGGCTACACCTTC
V gene: TRBV16; J gene: TRBJ1-5; clone size: many; D gene: .; CDR3 protein: CASSQGTSPNQPQHF; CDR3 DNA: TGTGCCAGCAGCCAAGGCACGAGCCCCAATCAGCCCCAGCATTTT
V gene: TRBV5-1; J gene: TRBJ1-2; clone size: many; D gene: .; CDR3 protein: CASSPQGSNYGYTF; CDR3 DNA: TGCGCCAGCAGCCCGCAGGGGTCTAACTATGGCTACACCTTC
V gene: TRBV6-5; J gene: TRBJ1-6; clone size: .; D gene: TRBD1; CDR3 protein: CASSPTGVNNSPLHF; CDR3 DNA: TGTGCCAGCAGCCCCACAGGGGTAAATAATTCACCCCTCCACTTT
V gene: TRBV6-5; J gene: TRBJ2-1; clone size: few; D gene: TRBD2; CDR3 protein: CASSYRSGTSGKSYNEQFF; CDR3 DNA: TGTGCCAGCAGTTATCGGTCCGGGACTAGCGGGAAGTCCTACAATGAGCAGTTCTTC
V gene: TRBV25-1; J gene: TRBJ2-5; clone size: .; D gene: .; CDR3 protein: CASSESSVQETQYF; CDR3 DNA: TGTGCCAGCAGTGAATCGTCAGTCCAAGAGACCCAGTACTTC
V gene: TRBV5-1; J gene: TRBJ2-4; clone size: many; D gene: .; CDR3 protein: CASSLDRDKNIQYF; CDR3 DNA: TGTGCCAGCAGCTTGGACAGAGACAAAAACATTCAGTACTTC
V gene: TRBV7-9; J gene: TRBJ1-6; clone size: many; D gene: .; CDR3 protein: CASSLGENSPLHF; CDR3 DNA: TGTGCCAGCAGCTTAGGGGAGAATTCACCCCTCCACTTT
V gene: TRBV4-1; J gene: TRBJ1-1; clone size: many; D gene: .; CDR3 protein: CASKGTEAFF; CDR3 DNA: TGCGCCAGCAAGGGCACTGAAGCTTTCTTT
V gene: TRBV29-1; J gene: TRBJ1-1; clone size: many; D gene: .; CDR3 protein: CSVHTGWGTEAFF; CDR3 DNA: TGCAGCGTTCATACAGGCTGGGGTACTGAAGCTTTCTTT
V gene: TRBV2; J gene: TRBJ2-3; clone size: .; D gene: .; CDR3 protein: CASSEYSDTQYF; CDR3 DNA: TGTGCCAGCAGTGAATATTCCGATACGCAGTATTTT
V gene: TRBV29-1; J gene: TRBJ2-5; clone size: many; D gene: .; CDR3 protein: CSVEGAQETQYF; CDR3 DNA: TGCAGCGTTGAGGGGGCCCAAGAGACCCAGTACTTC
V gene: TRBV11-2; J gene: TRBJ2-5; clone size: .; D gene: .; CDR3 protein: CASSSRDPQETQYF; CDR3 DNA: TGTGCCAGCAGCTCCCGGGACCCTCAAGAGACCCAGTACTTC
V gene: TRBV12-3/TRBV12-4; J gene: TRBJ1-1; clone size: many; D gene: TRBD1; CDR3 protein: CATSGGETEAFF; CDR3 DNA: TGTGCCACCTCAGGGGGGGAGACTGAAGCTTTCTTT
V gene: TRBV24-1; J gene: TRBJ2-1; clone size: few; D gene: .; CDR3 protein: CATGMGVNEQFF; CDR3 DNA: TGTGCCACCGGGATGGGGGTCAATGAGCAGTTCTTC
V gene: TRBV5-5; J gene: TRBJ1-4; clone size: few; D gene: .; CDR3 protein: CASIPGHREYEKLFF; CDR3 DNA: TGTGCCAGCATCCCGGGACACCGGGAGTACGAAAAACTGTTTTTT